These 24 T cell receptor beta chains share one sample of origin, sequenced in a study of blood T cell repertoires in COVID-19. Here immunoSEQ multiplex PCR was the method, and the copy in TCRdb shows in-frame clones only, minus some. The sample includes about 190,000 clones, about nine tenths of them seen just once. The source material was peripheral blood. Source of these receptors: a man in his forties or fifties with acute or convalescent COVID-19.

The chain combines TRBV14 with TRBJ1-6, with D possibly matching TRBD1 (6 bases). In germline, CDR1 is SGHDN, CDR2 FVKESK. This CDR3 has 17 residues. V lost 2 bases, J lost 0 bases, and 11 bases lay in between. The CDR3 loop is CASSQTRGSSYNSPLHF. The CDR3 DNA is TGTGCCAGCAGCCAAACCAGGGGAAGCTCCTATAATTCACCCCTCCACTTT. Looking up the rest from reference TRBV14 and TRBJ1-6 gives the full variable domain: EAGVTQFPSHSVIEKGQTVTLRCDPISGHDNLYWYRRVMGKEIKFLLHFVKESKQDESGMPNNRFLAERTGGTYSTLKVQPAELEDSGVYFCASSQTRGSSYNSPLHFGNGTRLTVT.

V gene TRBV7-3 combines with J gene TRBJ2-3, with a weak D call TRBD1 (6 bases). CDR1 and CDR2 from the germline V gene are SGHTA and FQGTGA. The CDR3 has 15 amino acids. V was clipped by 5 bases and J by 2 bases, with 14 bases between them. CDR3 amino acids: CASSAQGIPTDTQYF. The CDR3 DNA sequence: TGTGCCAGCAGCGCCCAGGGGATCCCCACAGATACGCAGTATTTT. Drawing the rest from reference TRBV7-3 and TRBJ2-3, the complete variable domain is GAGVSQTPSNKVTEKGKYVELRCDPISGHTALYWYRQSLGQGPEFLIYFQGTGAADDSGLPNDRFFAVRPEGSVSTLKIQRTERGDSAVYLCASSAQGIPTDTQYFGPGTRLTVL.

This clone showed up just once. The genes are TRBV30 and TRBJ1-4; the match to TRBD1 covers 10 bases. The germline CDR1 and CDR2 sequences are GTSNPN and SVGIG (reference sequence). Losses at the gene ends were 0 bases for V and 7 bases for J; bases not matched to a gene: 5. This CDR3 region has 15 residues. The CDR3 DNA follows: TGTGCCTGGAGTGTAGGGGGGACAGGGGCTGAAAAACTGTTTTTT. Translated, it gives CAWSVGGTGAEKLFF.

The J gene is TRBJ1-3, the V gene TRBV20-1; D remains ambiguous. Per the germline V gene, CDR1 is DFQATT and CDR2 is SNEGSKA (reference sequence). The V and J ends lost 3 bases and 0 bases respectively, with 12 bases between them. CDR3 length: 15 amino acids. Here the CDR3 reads CSASLGHRSGNTIYF. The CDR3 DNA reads TGCAGTGCTAGTTTGGGCCACCGCTCTGGAAACACCATATATTTT.

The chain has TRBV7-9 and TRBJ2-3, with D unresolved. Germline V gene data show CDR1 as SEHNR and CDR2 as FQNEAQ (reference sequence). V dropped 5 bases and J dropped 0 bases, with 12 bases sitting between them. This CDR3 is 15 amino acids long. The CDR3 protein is CASSQGDSSTDTQYF. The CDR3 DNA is TGTGCCAGCAGCCAAGGAGACTCCAGCACAGATACGCAGTATTTT.

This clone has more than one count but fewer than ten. The CDR3 reads CASSYEQGQLNGYTF. For the CDR3, the DNA is TGTGCCAGCAGTTACGAGCAGGGACAACTAAATGGCTACACCTTC. The J gene is TRBJ1-2, the V gene TRBV6-2 or TRBV6-3; a weak D match, TRBD1 (6 bases). This CDR3 contains 15 residues. Germline V lookup: CDR1 MNHEY, CDR2 SVGEGT. The ends were cut back, 2 bases at V and 6 bases at J, with 16 bases in the middle.

The DNA for the CDR3 is TGTGCCAGCAGTGACAGGGGATTTAGTGGCTACACCTTC. Residues: CASSDRGFSGYTF. This rearrangement joins TRBV28 to TRBJ1-2, with 8 bases lining up with TRBD1. Germline V CDR1 and CDR2: MDHEN, SYDVKM. The V segment lost 5 bases and the J segment 7 bases; nucleotides outside the gene matches: 6. There are 13 residues in the CDR3.

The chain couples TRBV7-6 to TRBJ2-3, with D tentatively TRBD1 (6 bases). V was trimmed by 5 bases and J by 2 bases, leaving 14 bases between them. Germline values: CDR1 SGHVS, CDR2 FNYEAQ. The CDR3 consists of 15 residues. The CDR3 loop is CASSARGKITDTQYF. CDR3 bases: TGTGCCAGCAGCGCCAGGGGAAAAATCACAGATACGCAGTATTTT. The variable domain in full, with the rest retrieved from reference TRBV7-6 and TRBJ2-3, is GAGVSQSPRYKVTKRGQDVALRCDPISGHVSLYWYRQALGQGPEFLTYFNYEAQQDKSGLPNDRFSAERPEGSISTLTIQRTEQRDSAMYRCASSARGKITDTQYFGPGTRLTVL.

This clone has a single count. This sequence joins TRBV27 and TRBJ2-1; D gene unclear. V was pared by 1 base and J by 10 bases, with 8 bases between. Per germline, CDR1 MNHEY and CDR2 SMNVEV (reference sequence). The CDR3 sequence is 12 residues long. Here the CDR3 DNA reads TGTGCCAGCAGTTTATATGGGCAGGAGCAGTTCTTC. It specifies CASSLYGQEQFF.

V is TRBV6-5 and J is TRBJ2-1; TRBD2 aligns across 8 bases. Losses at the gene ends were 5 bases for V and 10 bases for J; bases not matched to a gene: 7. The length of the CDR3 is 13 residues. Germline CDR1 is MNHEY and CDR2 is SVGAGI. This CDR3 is CASSRNLAGEQFF. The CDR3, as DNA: TGTGCCAGCAGTCGAAACCTAGCGGGCGAGCAGTTCTTC.

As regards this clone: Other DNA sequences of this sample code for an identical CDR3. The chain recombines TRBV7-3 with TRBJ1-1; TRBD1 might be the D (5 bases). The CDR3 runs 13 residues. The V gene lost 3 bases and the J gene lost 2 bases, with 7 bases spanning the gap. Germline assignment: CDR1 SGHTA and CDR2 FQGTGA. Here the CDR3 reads CASSLQGNTEAFF. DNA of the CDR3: TGTGCCAGCAGCTTGCAGGGTAACACTGAAGCTTTCTTT.

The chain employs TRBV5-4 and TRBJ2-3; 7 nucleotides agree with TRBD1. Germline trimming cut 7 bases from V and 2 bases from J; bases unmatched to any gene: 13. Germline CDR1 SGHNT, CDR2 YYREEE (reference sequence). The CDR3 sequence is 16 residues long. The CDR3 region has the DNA TGTGCCAGCGGCTCGCAACACAGGGGACCCACAGATACGCAGTATTTT. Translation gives CASGSQHRGPTDTQYF.

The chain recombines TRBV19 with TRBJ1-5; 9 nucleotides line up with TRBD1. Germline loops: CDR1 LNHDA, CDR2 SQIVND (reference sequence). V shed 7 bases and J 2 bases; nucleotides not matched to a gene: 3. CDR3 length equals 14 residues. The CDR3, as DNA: TGTGCCAGTACGAGGACAGGGGGCAATCAGCCCCAGCATTTT. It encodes CASTRTGGNQPQHF.

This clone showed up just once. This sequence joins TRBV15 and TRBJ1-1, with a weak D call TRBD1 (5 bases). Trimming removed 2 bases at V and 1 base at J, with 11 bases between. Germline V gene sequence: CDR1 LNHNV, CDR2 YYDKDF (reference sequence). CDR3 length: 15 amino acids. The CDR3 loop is CATSRQRGGNTEAFF. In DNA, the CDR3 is TGTGCCACCAGCAGACAGCGGGGCGGGAACACTGAAGCTTTCTTT.

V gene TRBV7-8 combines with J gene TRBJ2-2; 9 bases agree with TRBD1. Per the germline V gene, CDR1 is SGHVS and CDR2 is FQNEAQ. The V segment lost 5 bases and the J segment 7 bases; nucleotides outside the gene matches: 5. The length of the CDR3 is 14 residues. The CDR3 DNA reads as TGTGCCAGCAGCCTAGGGACAGGGAGCGGGGAGCTGTTTTTT. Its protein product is CASSLGTGSGELFF.

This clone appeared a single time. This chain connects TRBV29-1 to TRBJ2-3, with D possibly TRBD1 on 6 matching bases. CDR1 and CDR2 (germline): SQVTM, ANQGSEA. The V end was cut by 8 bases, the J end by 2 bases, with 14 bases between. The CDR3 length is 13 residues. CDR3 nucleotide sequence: TGCAGCTCGACGACAGGACTCACAGATACGCAGTATTTT. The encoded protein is CSSTTGLTDTQYF.

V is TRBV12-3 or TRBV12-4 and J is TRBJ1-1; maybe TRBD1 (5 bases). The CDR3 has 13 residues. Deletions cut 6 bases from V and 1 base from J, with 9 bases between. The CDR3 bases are TGTGCCAGCAGCCTCCAGGGGAACACTGAAGCTTTCTTT. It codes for CASSLQGNTEAFF.

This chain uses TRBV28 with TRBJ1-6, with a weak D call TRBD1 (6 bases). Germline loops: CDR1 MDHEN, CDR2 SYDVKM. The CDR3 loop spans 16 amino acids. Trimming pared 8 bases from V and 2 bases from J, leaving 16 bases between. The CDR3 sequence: CASLGQSGTYNSPLHF. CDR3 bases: TGTGCCAGCCTCGGACAGTCAGGCACCTATAATTCACCCCTCCACTTT. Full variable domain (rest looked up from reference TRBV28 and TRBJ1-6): DVKVTQSSRYLVKRTGEKVFLECVQDMDHENMFWYRQDPGLGLRLIYFSYDVKMKEKGDIPEGYSVSREKKERFSLILESASTNQTSMYLCASLGQSGTYNSPLHFGNGTRLTVT.

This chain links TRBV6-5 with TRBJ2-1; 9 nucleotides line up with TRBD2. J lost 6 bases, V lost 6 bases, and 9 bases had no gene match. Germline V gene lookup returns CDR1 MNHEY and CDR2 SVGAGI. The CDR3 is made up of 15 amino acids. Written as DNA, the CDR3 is TGTGCCAGCAGGTTAGCGGGAGCGCTTGGCAATGAGCAGTTCTTC. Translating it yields CASRLAGALGNEQFF.

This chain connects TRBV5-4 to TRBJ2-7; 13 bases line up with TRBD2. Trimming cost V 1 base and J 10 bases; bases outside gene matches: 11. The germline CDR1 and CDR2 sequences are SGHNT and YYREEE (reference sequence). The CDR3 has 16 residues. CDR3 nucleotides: TGTGCCAGCAGCTTGTCCGGACTAGCGGGAGATCCTGAACAGTACTTC. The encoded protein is CASSLSGLAGDPEQYF.

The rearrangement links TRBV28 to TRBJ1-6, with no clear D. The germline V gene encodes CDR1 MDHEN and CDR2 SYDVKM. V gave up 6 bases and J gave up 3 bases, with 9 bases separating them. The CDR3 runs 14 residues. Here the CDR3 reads CASRGENYNSPLHF. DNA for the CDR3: TGTGCCAGCAGGGGCGAAAACTATAATTCACCCCTCCACTTT.

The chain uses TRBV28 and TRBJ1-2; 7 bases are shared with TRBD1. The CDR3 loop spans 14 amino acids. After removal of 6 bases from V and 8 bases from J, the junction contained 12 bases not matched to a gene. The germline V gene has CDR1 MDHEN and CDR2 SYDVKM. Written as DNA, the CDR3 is TGTGCCAGCAGACTAAATAGACAGGGAAGAGGCTACACCTTC. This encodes CASRLNRQGRGYTF.

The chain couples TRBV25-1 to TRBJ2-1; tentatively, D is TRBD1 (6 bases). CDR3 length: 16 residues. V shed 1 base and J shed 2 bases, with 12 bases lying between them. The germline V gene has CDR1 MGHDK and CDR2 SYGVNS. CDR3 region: CASSELGTPTYNEQFF. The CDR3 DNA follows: TGTGCCAGCAGTGAATTGGGGACACCTACCTACAATGAGCAGTTCTTC.

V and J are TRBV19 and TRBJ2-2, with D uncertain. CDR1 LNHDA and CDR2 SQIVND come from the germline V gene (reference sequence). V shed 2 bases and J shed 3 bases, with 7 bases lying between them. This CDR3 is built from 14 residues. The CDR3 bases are TGTGCCAGTAGTATACACGGAGACACCGGGGAGCTGTTTTTT. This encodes CASSIHGDTGELFF.